Following are 11 T cell receptor beta chains from one sample sequenced in a study of cytomegalovirus exposure and HLA in healthy donors. It was with 60 Vbeta and 13 Jbeta primers that the PCR ran. Produced via immunoSEQ multiplex PCR; TCRdb's table is partial and in-frame only. The sample yields about 160,000 clones, more than 65% seen once. The sample taken for sequencing was PBMCs. Source of these receptors: a man aged 45 to 65 in good health and CMV-seropositive.

V usage is TRBV19 and J usage is TRBJ2-7, with D perhaps matching TRBD2 (6 bases). Trimming shortened V by 3 bases and J by 6 bases, and 9 bases separated the two germline ends. Germline V gene lookup returns CDR1 LNHDA and CDR2 SQIVND (reference sequence). This CDR3 comprises 12 residues. The CDR3 sequence is CASSMKGGEQYF. The DNA of the CDR3 is TGTGCCAGTAGTATGAAGGGAGGCGAGCAGTACTTC.

The V gene is TRBV5-1, the J gene TRBJ2-1; unclear D gene. This CDR3 comprises 16 residues. Trimming took off 5 bases at V and 1 base at J, with 16 bases between the two ends. CDR1 and CDR2 (germline): SGHRS, YFSETQ. Written as DNA, the CDR3 is TGCGCCAGCAGGTCCGTTTCAGGTGGATCCTACAATGAGCAGTTCTTC. Protein: CASRSVSGGSYNEQFF.

V usage is TRBV5-4 and J usage is TRBJ2-6, with D maybe TRBD2 (5 bases). V dropped 4 bases and J dropped 4 bases, with 15 bases sitting between them. This CDR3 spans 16 amino acids. In germline, CDR1 is SGHNT, CDR2 YYREEE (reference sequence). The CDR3, as DNA: TGTGCCAGCAGCCTCGACTATTCTCTCGGGGCCAACGTCCTGACTTTC. The encoded protein is CASSLDYSLGANVLTF.

The V and J genes are TRBV28 and TRBJ2-2, with D perhaps TRBD1 (6 bases). CDR1 is MDHEN, CDR2 SYDVKM, per germline. The CDR3 extends over 13 amino acids. Trimming pared 5 bases from V and 4 bases from J, leaving 8 bases between. The chain's CDR3 is CASSRGGTGELFF. In DNA form, the CDR3 reads TGTGCCAGCAGTCGAGGGGGCACCGGGGAGCTGTTTTTT.

This clone was recorded only once. The chain joins TRBV2 to TRBJ2-6; the match to TRBD1 covers 9 bases. From germline, CDR1 is SNHLY and CDR2 FYNNEI. The junction had 9 bases not matched to a gene; V was cut back by 3 bases and J by 0 bases. CDR3 length equals 19 residues. CDR3 coding DNA: TGTGCCAGCAGTGACCCCCGGGACAGGGCTTTCTCTGGGGCCAACGTCCTGACTTTC. It yields the protein CASSDPRDRAFSGANVLTF.

This clone showed up just once. V is TRBV2 and J is TRBJ1-5, with D hard to call. Germline CDR1 reads SNHLY; CDR2 reads FYNNEI. The CDR3 sequence is 13 residues long. The V and J ends lost 6 bases and 4 bases respectively, with 10 bases between them. The CDR3 DNA sequence: TGTGCCAGCAGGCGCACAGTTAATCAGCCCCAGCATTTT. It encodes CASRRTVNQPQHF.

This chain joins TRBV7-3 and TRBJ2-1; the D gene is possibly TRBD2 (6 bases). Trimming pared 3 bases from V and 6 bases from J, leaving 9 bases between. The germline V gene has CDR1 SGHTA and CDR2 FQGTGA. The CDR3 totals 13 residues. The DNA for the CDR3 is TGTGCCAGCAGCTTGGGACTGGCCAATGAGCAGTTCTTC. This gives the protein CASSLGLANEQFF.

Points on this clone: An end of the junction differs from the germline gene, which may be a read error. J is TRBJ2-7 and V is TRBV7-9; 7 nucleotides agree with TRBD1. Looked up from germline, CDR1 is SEHNR and CDR2 is FQNEAQ (reference sequence). The CDR3 has 16 amino acids. The CDR3 DNA reads TGTTCCAGCAGCCGGGACAGTACTATCTCCCTCTACGAGCAGTACTTC. Its translation is CSSSRDSTISLYEQYF.

This clone has only one observation. The chain is built from TRBV7-8 and TRBJ2-7, with a possible D match to TRBD1 (5 bases). Looked up from germline, CDR1 is SGHVS and CDR2 is FQNEAQ. The CDR3 contains 17 residues. V was pared by 1 base and J by 1 base, with 17 bases between. The CDR3 reads CASSLVWEAGSSYEQYF. The CDR3 DNA is TGTGCCAGCAGCTTAGTGTGGGAAGCAGGGTCATCCTACGAGCAGTACTTC.

The chain employs TRBV11-3 and TRBJ2-7; 9 bases are a match to TRBD1. The germline CDR1 and CDR2 sequences are SGHNT and YENEEA. The length of the CDR3 is 15 residues. After removal of 0 bases from V and 4 bases from J, the junction contained 4 bases not matched to a gene. The CDR3 protein is CASSLDRDRAYEQYF. CDR3 in DNA: TGTGCCAGCAGCTTAGATCGGGACAGGGCATACGAGCAGTACTTC. Full variable domain (missing parts from reference TRBV11-3 and TRBJ2-7): EAGVVQSPRYKIIEKKQPVAFWCNPISGHNTLYWYLQNLGQGPELLIRYENEEAVDDSQLPKDRFSAERLKGVDSTLKIQPAELGDSAVYLCASSLDRDRAYEQYFGPGTRLTVT.

The V and J genes are TRBV30 and TRBJ1-3; TRBD1 might be the D (5 bases). The V gene's germline CDR1 is GTSNPN and CDR2 SVGIG (reference sequence). Trimming removed 0 bases at V and 4 bases at J, with 10 bases between. The CDR3 is 14 residues long. The CDR3 DNA reads TGTGCCTGGAGTGTTGGGGGAGGGGGAAACACCATATATTTT. This codes for CAWSVGGGGNTIYF.